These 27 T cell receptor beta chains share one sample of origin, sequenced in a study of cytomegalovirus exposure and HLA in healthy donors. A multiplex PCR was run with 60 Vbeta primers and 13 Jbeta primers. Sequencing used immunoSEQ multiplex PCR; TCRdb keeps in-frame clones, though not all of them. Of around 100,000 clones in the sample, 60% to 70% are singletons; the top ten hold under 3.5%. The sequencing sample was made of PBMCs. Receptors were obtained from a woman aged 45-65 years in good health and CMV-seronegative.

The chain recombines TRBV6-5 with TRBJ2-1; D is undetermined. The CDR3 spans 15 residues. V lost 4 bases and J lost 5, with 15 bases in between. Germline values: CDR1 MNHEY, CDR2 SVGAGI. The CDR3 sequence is CASSFSRSHHNEQFF. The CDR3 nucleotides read TGTGCCAGCAGTTTTTCCCGGAGCCACCACAATGAGCAGTTCTTC.

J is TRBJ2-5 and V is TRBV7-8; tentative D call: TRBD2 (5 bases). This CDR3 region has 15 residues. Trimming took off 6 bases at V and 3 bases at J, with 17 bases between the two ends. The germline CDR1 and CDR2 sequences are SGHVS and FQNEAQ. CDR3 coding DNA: TGTGCCAGCAGAACAGCCCCGGGAACTAAAGAGACCCAGTACTTC. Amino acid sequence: CASRTAPGTKETQYF.

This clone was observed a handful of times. The CDR3 bases are TGCAGCGTCGTAGACACGGGAGGGTCCTACGAGCAGTACTTC. Its protein product is CSVVDTGGSYEQYF. This chain connects TRBV29-1 to TRBJ2-7; the match to TRBD2 covers 8 bases. The germline CDR1 and CDR2 sequences are SQVTM and ANQGSEA. This CDR3 region has 14 residues. The junction had 8 bases not matched to a gene; V was cut back by 6 bases and J by 1 base.

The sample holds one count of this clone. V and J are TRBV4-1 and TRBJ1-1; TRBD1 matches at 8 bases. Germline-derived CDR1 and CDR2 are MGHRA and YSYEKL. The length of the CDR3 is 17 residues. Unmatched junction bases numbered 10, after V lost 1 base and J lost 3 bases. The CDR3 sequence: CASSQGKAGGLYTEAFF. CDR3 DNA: TGCGCCAGCAGCCAAGGTAAAGCAGGGGGCTTGTACACTGAAGCTTTCTTT.

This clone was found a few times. The CDR3 protein is CASSLSGQGASLEQYF. Here the CDR3 DNA reads TGTGCCAGCAGTTTATCGGGACAGGGTGCTTCTCTCGAGCAGTACTTC. This rearrangement joins TRBV28 to TRBJ2-7; 9 nucleotides match TRBD1. The CDR3 covers 16 residues. V dropped 1 base and J dropped 6; count of bases not matched to a gene: 10. CDR1 is MDHEN, CDR2 SYDVKM, per germline.

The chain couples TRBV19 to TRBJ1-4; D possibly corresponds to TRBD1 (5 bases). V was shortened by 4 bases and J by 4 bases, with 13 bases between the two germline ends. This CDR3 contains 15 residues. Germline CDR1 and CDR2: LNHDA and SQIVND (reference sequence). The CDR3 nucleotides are TGTGCCAGTAGTAATCAGGGAGGAGGTAATGAAAAACTGTTTTTT. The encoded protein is CASSNQGGGNEKLFF.

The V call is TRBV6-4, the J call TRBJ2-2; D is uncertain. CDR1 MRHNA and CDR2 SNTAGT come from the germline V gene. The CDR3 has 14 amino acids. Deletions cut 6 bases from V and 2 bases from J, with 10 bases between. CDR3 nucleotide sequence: TGTGCCAGCAGAACAGATTATAACACCGGGGAGCTGTTTTTT. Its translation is CASRTDYNTGELFF.

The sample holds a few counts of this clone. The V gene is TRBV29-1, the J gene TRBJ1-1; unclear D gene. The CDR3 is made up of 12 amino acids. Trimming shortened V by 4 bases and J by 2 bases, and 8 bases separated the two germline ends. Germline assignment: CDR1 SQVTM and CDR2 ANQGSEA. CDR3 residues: CSVVFRNTEAFF. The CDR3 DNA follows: TGCAGCGTTGTCTTCAGAAACACTGAAGCTTTCTTT.

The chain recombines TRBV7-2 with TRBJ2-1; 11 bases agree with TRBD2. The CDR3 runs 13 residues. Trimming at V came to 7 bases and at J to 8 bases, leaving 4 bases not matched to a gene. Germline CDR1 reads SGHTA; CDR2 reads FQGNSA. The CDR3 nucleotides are TGTGCCAGCAAACTAGCGGGGGTGGATGAGCAGTTCTTC. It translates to CASKLAGVDEQFF.

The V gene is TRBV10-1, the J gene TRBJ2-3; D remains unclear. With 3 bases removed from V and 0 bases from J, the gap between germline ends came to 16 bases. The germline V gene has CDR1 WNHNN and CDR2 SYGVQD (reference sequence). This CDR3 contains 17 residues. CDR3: CASSENVGLRSTDTQYF. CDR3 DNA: TGCGCCAGCAGTGAAAATGTGGGCCTTAGGAGCACAGATACGCAGTATTTT.

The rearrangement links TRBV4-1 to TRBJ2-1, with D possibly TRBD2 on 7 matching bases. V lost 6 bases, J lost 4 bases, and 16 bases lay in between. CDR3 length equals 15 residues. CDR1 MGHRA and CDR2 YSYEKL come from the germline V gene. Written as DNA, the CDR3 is TGCGCCAGCAGAGGCTGGGGGGGCCCTTACAATGAGCAGTTCTTC. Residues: CASRGWGGPYNEQFF.

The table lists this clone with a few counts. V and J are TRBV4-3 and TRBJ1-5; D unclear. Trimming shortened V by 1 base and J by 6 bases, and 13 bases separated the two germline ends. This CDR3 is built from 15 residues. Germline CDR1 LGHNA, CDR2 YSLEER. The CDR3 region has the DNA TGCGCCAGCAGCCAAGGTAACGGGGAGAGTCAGCCCCAGCATTTT. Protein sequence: CASSQGNGESQPQHF.

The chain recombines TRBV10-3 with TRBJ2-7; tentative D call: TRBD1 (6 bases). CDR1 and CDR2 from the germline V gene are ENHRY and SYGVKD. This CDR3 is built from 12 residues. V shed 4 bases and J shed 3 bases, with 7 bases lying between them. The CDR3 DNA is TGTGCCATCAGTGCGGACAGCTACGAGCAGTACTTC. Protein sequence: CAISADSYEQYF.

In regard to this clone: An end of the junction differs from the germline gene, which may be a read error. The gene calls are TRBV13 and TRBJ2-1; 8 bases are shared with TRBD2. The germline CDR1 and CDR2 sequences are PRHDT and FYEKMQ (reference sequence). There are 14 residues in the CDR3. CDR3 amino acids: CASSQRTSYSEQFF. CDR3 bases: TGTGCCAGCAGCCAAAGGACTAGCTACAGTGAGCAGTTCTTC.

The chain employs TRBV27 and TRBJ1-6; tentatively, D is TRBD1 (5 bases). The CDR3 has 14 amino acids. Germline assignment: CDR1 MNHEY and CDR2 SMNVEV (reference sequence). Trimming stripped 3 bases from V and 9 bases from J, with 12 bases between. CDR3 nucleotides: TGTGCCAGCAGTTTCGACAGAGCCCTTTCACCCCTCCACTTT. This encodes CASSFDRALSPLHF.

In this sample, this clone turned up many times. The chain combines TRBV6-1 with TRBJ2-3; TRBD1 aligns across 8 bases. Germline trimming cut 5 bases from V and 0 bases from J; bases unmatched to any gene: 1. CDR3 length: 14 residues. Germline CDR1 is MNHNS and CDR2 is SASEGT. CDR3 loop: CASSRDRSTDTQYF. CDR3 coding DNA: TGTGCCAGCAGTAGGGACAGGAGCACAGATACGCAGTATTTT.

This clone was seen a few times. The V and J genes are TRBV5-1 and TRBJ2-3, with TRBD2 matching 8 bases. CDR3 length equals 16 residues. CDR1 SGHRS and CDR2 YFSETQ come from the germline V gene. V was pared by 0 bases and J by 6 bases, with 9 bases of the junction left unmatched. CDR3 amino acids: CASSLAGGGFMDTQYF. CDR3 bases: TGCGCCAGCAGCTTGGCCGGCGGGGGGTTTATGGATACGCAGTATTTT.

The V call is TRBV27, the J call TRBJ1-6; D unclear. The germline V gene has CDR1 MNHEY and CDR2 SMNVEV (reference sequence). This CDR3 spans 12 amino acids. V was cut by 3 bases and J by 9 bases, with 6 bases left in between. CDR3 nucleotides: TGTGCCAGCAGTTTCATCGGTTCACCCCTCCACTTT. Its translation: CASSFIGSPLHF.

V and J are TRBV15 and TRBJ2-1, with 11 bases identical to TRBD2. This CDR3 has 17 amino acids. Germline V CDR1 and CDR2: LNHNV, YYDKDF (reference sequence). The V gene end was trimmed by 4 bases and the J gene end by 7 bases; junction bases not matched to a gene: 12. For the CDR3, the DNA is TGTGCCACCAGCACCCAATCTCTAGCGGGGGGCCCTAATGAGCAGTTCTTC. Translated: CATSTQSLAGGPNEQFF. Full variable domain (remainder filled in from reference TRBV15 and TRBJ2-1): DAMVIQNPRYQVTQFGKPVTLSCSQTLNHNVMYWYQQKSSQAPKLLFHYYDKDFNNEADTPDNFQSRRPNTSFCFLDIRSPGLGDTAMYLCATSTQSLAGGPNEQFFGPGTRLTVL.

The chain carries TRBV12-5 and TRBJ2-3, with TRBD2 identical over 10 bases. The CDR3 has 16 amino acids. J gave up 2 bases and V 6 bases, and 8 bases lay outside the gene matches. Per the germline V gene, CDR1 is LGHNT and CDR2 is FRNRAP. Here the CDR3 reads CASGTGTSAYTDTQYF. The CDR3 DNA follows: TGTGCTAGTGGCACCGGGACTAGCGCCTACACAGATACGCAGTATTTT.

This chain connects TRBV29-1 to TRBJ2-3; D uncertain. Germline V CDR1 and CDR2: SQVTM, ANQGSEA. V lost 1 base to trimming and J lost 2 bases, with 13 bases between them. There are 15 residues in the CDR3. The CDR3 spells CSVEALLTFTDTQYF. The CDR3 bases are TGCAGCGTTGAAGCCCTACTAACCTTCACAGATACGCAGTATTTT.

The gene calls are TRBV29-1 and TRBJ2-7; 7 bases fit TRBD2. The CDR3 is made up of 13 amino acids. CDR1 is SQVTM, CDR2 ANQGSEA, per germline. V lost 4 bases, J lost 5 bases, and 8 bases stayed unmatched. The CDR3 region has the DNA TGCAGCGTTGGGGGGAGGGCCTTCGACGAGCAGTACTTC. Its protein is CSVGGRAFDEQYF.

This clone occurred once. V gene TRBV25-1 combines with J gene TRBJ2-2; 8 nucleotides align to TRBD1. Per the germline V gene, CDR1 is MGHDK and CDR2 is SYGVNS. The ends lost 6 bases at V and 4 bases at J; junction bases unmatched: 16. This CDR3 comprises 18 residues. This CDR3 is CASSRRDRGPDVTGELFF. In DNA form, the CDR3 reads TGTGCCAGCAGCCGCCGCGACAGGGGTCCTGATGTCACCGGGGAGCTGTTTTTT.

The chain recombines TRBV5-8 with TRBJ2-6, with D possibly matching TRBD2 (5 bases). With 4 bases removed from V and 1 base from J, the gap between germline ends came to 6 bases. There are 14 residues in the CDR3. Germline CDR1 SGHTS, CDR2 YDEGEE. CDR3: CASSRRSGANVLTF. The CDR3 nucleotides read TGTGCCAGCAGCCGGAGGTCTGGGGCCAACGTCCTGACTTTC.

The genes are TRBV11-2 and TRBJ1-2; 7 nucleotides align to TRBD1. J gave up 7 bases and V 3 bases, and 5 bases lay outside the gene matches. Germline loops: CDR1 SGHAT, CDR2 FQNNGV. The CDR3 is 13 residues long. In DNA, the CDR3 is TGTGCCAGCAGCTTGAACAGGGGATCTGGCTACACCTTC. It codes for CASSLNRGSGYTF.

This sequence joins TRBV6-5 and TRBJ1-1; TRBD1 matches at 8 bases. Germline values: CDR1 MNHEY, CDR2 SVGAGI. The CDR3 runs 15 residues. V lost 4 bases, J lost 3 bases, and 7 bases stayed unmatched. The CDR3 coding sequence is TGTGCCAGCAGTTCGGGACAGGTTGGTCACACTGAAGCTTTCTTT. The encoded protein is CASSSGQVGHTEAFF.

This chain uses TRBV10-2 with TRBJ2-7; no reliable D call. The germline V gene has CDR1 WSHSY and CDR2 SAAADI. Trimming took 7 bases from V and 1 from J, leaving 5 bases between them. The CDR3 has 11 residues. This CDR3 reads CASMASYEQYF. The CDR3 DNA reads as TGCGCCAGCATGGCTTCCTACGAGCAGTACTTC.